This T cell receptor beta chain was captured by sequencing in a study of graft-versus-host responses after intestinal transplantation. The wider study: Recipients were given multivisceral, liver-intestinal, or isolated intestinal transplants. Whole-study findings and limits: The marrow of recipients harbored GvH clones, and ileum or blood showed some of them first.

With 7 bases removed from V and 4 bases from J, the gap between germline ends came to 14 bases. The CDR3 spans 13 residues. The V gene's germline CDR1 is SGDLS and CDR2 YYNGEE. Comment on this clone: The antigen remains unidentified.

Generated by immunoSEQ multiplex PCR, the TCRdb table keeps only in-frame clones and is missing some. The sample holds 70,000 to 95,000 clones, approximately 92% seen once. The sequence came from a human donor who was the organ donor for an intestinal transplant. The chain uses TRBV9 and TRBJ1-1, with D unclear. The source material was unstimulated CD8+ T cells sorted from spleen or lymph node cells, sampled before transplant. In nucleotides, the CDR3 is TGTGCCAGCCAAGGAGGCAGTAGCACTGAAGCTTTCTTT. Translation gives CASQGGSSTEAFF.